One sample yielded the 10 T cell receptor delta chains listed below, sequenced in a study of Vγ9Vδ2 T cells in congenital toxoplasmosis. TRGC- and TRDC-specific primers primed one-tube template-switch reverse transcription to make cDNA. The TRGC primer design covered both constant genes, TRGC1 and TRGC2. TCRdb reprocessed the reads through CATT. Among several hundred delta-chain clones listed, 50% to 55% were seen once. Sample: gamma-delta T cells from blood. These receptors all come from a child under 10 years old born to a mother with Toxoplasma gondii infection during pregnancy, either congenitally infected or uninfected (not recorded which).

To note about this clone: This likely reflects a read error, since a far larger clone is one base away. This chain connects TRDV1 to TRDJ2, with 10 nucleotides matching TRDD3. Here the J gene was assigned by germline matching of the DNA, as TCRdb has none. This CDR3 is 21 amino acids long. Germline-derived CDR1 and CDR2 are TSWWSYY and QGS. The CDR3 here is CALGVPLPKGMGDTETAKLFF. Written as DNA, the CDR3 is TGTGCTCTTGGGGTTCCCCTTCCTAAGGGAATGGGGGATACTGAGACAGCAAAACTCTTCTTT.

Comments on this clone: This may be a read error, as it is one base from a much larger clone. J is TRDJ2 and V is TRDV2, with 9 bases fitting TRDD3. The DNA end favors TRDJ1, so the J call may be wrong. Germline-derived CDR1 and CDR2 are GEAIGNYY and EKD. CDR3 length: 18 amino acids. The CDR3, as DNA: TGTGCCTGTGACCCCCTACGGGGGGATACCCCGTACACCGATAAACTCATCTTT. Protein sequence: CACDPLRGDTPYTDKLIF.

As concerns this clone: A far larger clone is one nucleotide away, so this likely arose from a read error. The chain recombines TRDV1 with TRDJ1; TRDD3 is a possible D gene (6 bases). The J gene, left out of TCRdb, was set here by checking the DNA against germline. Germline V gives CDR1 TSWWSYY, CDR2 QGS. Trimming removed 4 bases at V and 1 base at J, with 25 bases between. This CDR3 contains 19 residues. The CDR3 protein is CALGAHRAYFGGSTDKLIF. The CDR3, as DNA: TGTGCTCTTGGGGCCCATCGGGCCTACTTCGGGGGGAGCACCGATAAACTCATCTTT.

Points on this clone: This likely came from a read error, as a far larger clone is one base away. Distinct nucleotide sequences in the sample also encode this CDR3. The rearrangement joins TRDV2 to TRDJ1, with 7 bases fitting TRDD3. Germline matching of the DNA provided the J gene here, since TCRdb leaves it blank. Germline CDR1 is GEAIGNYY and CDR2 is EKD. V lost 0 bases to trimming and J lost 5 bases; unmatched junction nucleotides: 5. The CDR3 is 14 amino acids. The DNA for the CDR3 is TGTGCCTGTGACACCTGGGGGAAAACTGATAAACTCATCTTT. It yields the protein CACDTWGKTDKLIF.

For this clone: Only one base separates this from a far larger clonotype, so it likely reflects a read error. The gene calls are TRDV1 and TRDJ1; either TRDD2 or TRDD3 may supply D (6 bases each). Here the J gene was assigned by germline matching of the DNA, as TCRdb has none. The CDR3 covers 23 residues. Looked up from germline, CDR1 is TSWWSYY and CDR2 is QGS. Trimming shortened V by 1 base and J by 1 base, and 34 bases separated the two germline ends. The CDR3, as DNA: TGTGCTCTTGGGGAACATTGCCCCTTCCACCTTATCTCTGGGGACCCCTCCACCGATAAACTCATCTTT. This gives the protein CALGEHCPFHLISGDPSTDKLIF.

By share, this clone ranks as large. The rearrangement uses TRDV2 and TRDJ3; 8 bases map to TRDD3. The ends lost 0 bases at V and 0 bases at J; junction bases unmatched: 6. Germline values: CDR1 GEAIGNYY, CDR2 EKD. This CDR3 comprises 19 residues. The CDR3 loop is CACDTAGGPSSWDTRQMFF. The CDR3 coding sequence is TGTGCCTGTGACACCGCTGGGGGACCGAGCTCCTGGGACACCCGACAGATGTTTTTC.

Concerning this clone itself: A far larger clone is off by one base, so a read error is likely. Other DNA sequences in this sample translate to the same CDR3. This chain joins TRDV2 and TRDJ3, with 11 bases lining up with TRDD3. The J gene was missing in TCRdb and was found by matching the end of the DNA to germline. This CDR3 is 19 amino acids long. The germline V gene encodes CDR1 GEAIGNYY and CDR2 EKD. This CDR3 is CACDTVLGDSSWDTRQMFF. CDR3 in DNA: TGTGCTTGTGACACCGTACTGGGGGATAGCTCCTGGGACACCCGACAGATGTTTTTC.

This clone was recorded only once. This likely reflects a read error, since a far larger clone is one base away. Other DNA sequences in the sample encode the same CDR3. The V and J genes are TRDV1 and TRDJ1, with 7 positions matching TRDD3. No J gene was available from TCRdb, and it was assigned here by a germline match of the DNA. CDR1 is TSWWSYY, CDR2 QGS, per germline. The CDR3 has 21 amino acids. Trimming at V came to 0 bases and at J to 7 bases, leaving 26 bases not matched to a gene. The CDR3 DNA is TGTGCTCTTGGGGAACTGAGGGGTCTGCTTCCAACCGGGGGATCCGGGGGTAAACTCATCTTT. This translates into CALGELRGLLPTGGSGGKLIF.

This clone is labeled large. This chain connects TRDV2 to TRDJ1, with 12 bases identical to TRDD3. CDR1 and CDR2 from the germline V gene are GEAIGNYY and EKD. The CDR3 totals 18 residues. After removal of 3 bases from V and 0 bases from J, the junction contained 10 bases not matched to a gene. CDR3 loop: CACDPLLGDTPYTDKLIF. The CDR3 DNA sequence: TGTGCCTGTGACCCCCTACTGGGGGATACCCCGTACACCGATAAACTCATCTTT.

A remark on this clone: This likely reflects a read error, since a far larger clone is one base away. The chain joins TRDV1 to TRDJ1; D is possibly TRDD2 or TRDD3 (9 bases each). Germline loops: CDR1 TSWWSYY, CDR2 QGS. The CDR3 sequence is 22 residues long. V was shortened by 4 bases and J by 0 bases, with 33 bases between the two germline ends. Here the CDR3 reads CALGVSPSYLSGGYLDTDKLIF. CDR3 in DNA: TGTGCTCTTGGGGTCTCGCCTTCCTACTTATCCGGGGGATACCTGGACACCGATAAACTCATCTTT.